This TCR beta chain was obtained from a study of cytomegalovirus exposure and HLA in healthy donors. Profiled with immunoSEQ multiplex PCR; TCRdb holds only in-frame clones, not every one. The profile covers some 260,000 clones, with approximately 84% appearing a single time and around 11% taken by the ten largest. This CDR3 comprises 12 residues. V shed 3 bases and J shed 11 bases, with 12 bases lying between them. The germline gives CDR1 SNHLY, CDR2 FYNNEI. The study drew the donors from its 120-subject validation cohort, separate from the roughly 700-subject first cohort. The chain has TRBV2 and TRBJ2-3, with D possibly called TRBD1 or TRBD2 (5 bases each). The source of this sequence is a young man in good health and CMV-seropositive. The material sequenced was PBMCs. CDR3 protein: CASSEGVEKQYF. The CDR3 nucleotides read TGTGCCAGCAGTGAGGGGGTTGAGAAGCAGTATTTT.